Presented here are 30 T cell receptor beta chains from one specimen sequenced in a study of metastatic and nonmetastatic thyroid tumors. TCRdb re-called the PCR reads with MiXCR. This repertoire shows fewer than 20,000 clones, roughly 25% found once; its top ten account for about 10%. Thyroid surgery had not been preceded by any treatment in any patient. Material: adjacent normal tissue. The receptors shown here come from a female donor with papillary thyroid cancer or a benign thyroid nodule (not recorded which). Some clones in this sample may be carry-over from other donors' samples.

Here the CDR3 DNA reads TGTGCCAGCACTTGGGACGGGAACACTGAAGCTTTCTTT. Translated, it gives CASTWDGNTEAFF. The chain carries TRBV6-5 and TRBJ1-1; a weak D match, TRBD1 (5 bases). The CDR3 has 13 residues. Germline V CDR1 and CDR2: MNHEY, SVGAGI. The V end was cut by 7 bases, the J end by 1 base, with 10 bases between.

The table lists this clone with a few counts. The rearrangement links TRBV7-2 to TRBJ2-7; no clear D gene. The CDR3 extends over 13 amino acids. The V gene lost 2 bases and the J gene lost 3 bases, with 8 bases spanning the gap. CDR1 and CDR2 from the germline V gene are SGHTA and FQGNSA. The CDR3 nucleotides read TGTGCCAGCAGCTTACGGGCAGGCTACGAGCAGTACTTC. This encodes CASSLRAGYEQYF.

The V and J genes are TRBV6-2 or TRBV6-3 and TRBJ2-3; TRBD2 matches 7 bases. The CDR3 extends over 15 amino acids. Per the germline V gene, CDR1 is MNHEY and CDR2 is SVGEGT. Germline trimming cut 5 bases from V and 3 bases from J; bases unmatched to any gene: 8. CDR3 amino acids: CASSTGLGQTDTQYF. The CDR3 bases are TGTGCCAGCAGTACCGGACTAGGTCAAACAGATACGCAGTATTTT.

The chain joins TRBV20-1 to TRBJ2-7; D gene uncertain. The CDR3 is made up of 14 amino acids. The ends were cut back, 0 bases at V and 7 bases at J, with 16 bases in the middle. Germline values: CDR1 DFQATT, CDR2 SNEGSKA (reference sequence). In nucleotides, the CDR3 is TGCAGTGCTAGAGATCCCGACCACCCCATAGAGCAGTACTTC. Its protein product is CSARDPDHPIEQYF.

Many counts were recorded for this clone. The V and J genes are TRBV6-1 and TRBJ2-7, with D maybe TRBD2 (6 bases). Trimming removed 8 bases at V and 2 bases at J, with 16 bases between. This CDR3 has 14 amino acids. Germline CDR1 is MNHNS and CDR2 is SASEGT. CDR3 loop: CASAQDGGPYEQYF. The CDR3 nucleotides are TGTGCCAGCGCTCAGGACGGGGGACCCTACGAGCAGTACTTC.

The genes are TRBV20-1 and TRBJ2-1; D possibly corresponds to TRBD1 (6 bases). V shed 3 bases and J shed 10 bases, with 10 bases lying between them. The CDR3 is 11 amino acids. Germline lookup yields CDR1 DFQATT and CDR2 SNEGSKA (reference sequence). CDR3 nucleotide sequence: TGCAGTGCTAGGTCTGGGACAGAGCAGTTCTTC. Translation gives CSARSGTEQFF.

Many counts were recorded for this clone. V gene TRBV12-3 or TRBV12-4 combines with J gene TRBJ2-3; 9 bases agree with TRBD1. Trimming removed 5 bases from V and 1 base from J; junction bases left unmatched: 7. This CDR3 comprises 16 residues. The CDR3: CASSGWGQGGTDTQYF. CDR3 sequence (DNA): TGTGCCAGCAGTGGATGGGGACAGGGTGGCACAGATACGCAGTATTTT.

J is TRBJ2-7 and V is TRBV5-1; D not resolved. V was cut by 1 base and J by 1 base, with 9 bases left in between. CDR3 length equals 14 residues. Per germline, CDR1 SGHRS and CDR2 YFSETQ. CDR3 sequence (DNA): TGCGCCAGCAGCTTGAATCCAACTTCCTACGAGCAGTACTTC. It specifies CASSLNPTSYEQYF.

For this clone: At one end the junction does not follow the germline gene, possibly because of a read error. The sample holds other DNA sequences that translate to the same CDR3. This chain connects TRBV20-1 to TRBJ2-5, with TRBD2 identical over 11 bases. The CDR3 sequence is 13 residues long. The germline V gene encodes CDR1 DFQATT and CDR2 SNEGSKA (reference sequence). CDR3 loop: CSVTSGRGETQYF. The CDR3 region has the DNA TGTAGTGTAACTAGCGGGAGAGGGGAGACCCAGTACTTC.

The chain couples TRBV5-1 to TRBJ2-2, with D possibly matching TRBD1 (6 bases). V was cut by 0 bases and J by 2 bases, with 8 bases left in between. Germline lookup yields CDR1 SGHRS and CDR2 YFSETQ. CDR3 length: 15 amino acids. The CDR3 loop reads CASSLAQGNTGELFF. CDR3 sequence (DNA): TGCGCCAGCAGCTTGGCACAGGGTAACACCGGGGAGCTGTTTTTT. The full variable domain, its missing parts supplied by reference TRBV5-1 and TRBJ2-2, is KAGVTQTPRYLIKTRGQQVTLSCSPISGHRSVSWYQQTPGQGLQFLFEYFSETQRNKGNFPGRFSGRQFSNSRSEMNVSTLELGDSALYLCASSLAQGNTGELFFGEGSRLTVL.

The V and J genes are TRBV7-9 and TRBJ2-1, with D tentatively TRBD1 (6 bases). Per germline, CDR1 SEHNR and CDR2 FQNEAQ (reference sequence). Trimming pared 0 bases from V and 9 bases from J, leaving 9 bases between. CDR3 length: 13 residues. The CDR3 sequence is CASSLAQGSEQFF. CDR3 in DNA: TGTGCCAGCAGCTTAGCCCAGGGGAGTGAGCAGTTCTTC. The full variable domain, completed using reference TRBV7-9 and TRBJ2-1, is DTGVSQNPRHKITKRGQNVTFRCDPISEHNRLYWYRQTLGQGPEFLTYFQNEAQLEKSRLLSDRFSAERPKGSFSTLEIQRTEQGDSAMYLCASSLAQGSEQFFGPGTRLTVL.

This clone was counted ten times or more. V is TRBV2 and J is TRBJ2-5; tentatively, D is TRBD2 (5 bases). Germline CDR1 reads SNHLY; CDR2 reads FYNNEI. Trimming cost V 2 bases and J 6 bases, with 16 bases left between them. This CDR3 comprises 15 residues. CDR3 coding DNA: TGTGCCAGCAGTGAAAGGTCGCTAGCTGGGAAGACCCAGTACTTC. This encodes CASSERSLAGKTQYF.

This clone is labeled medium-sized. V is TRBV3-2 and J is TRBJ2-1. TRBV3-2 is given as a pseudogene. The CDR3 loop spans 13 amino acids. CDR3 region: CASTATVSNEQFF. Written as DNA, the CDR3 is TGTGCCAGCACCGCCACAGTTTCCAATGAGCAGTTCTTC.

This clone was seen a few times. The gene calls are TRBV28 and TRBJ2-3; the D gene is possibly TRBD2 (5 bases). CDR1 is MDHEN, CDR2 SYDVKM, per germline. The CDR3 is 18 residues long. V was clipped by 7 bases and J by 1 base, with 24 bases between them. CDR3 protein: CASKRRPGRRAGTDTQYF. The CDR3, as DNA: TGTGCCAGCAAGAGGCGGCCGGGAAGACGCGCGGGCACAGATACGCAGTATTTT.

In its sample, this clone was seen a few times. The DNA for the CDR3 is TGCGCCAGCAGCTTGGAGGGGCAGAGAGGTGGTTATGGCTACACCTTC. It codes for CASSLEGQRGGYGYTF. The rearrangement joins TRBV5-1 to TRBJ1-2, with D perhaps matching TRBD1 (5 bases). The germline V gene encodes CDR1 SGHRS and CDR2 YFSETQ. V was pared by 0 bases and J by 5 bases, with 17 bases between. This CDR3 has 16 amino acids. Full variable domain (missing parts from reference TRBV5-1 and TRBJ1-2): KAGVTQTPRYLIKTRGQQVTLSCSPISGHRSVSWYQQTPGQGLQFLFEYFSETQRNKGNFPGRFSGRQFSNSRSEMNVSTLELGDSALYLCASSLEGQRGGYGYTFGSGTRLTVV.

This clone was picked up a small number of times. The CDR3 sequence is CATSDSGGAGNEQFF. For the CDR3, the DNA is TGTGCCACCAGTGATTCGGGGGGCGCAGGGAATGAGCAGTTCTTC. V is TRBV24-1 and J is TRBJ2-1; D is possibly TRBD2 (7 bases). This CDR3 is built from 15 residues. Germline V gives CDR1 KGHDR, CDR2 SFDVKD. Trimming removed 2 bases at V and 7 bases at J, with 14 bases between.

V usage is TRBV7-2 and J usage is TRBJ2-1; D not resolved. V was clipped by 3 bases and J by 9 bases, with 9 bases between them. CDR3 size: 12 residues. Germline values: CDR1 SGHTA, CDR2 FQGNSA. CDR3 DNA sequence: TGTGCCAGCAGCTTTGGATTCAGTGAGCAGTTCTTC. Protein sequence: CASSFGFSEQFF.

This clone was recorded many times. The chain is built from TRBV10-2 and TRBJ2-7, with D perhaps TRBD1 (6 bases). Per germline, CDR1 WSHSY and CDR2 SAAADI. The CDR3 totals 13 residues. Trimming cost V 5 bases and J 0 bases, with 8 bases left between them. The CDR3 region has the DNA TGCGCCAGCAGTTGGGACACCTCCTACGAGCAGTACTTC. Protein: CASSWDTSYEQYF.

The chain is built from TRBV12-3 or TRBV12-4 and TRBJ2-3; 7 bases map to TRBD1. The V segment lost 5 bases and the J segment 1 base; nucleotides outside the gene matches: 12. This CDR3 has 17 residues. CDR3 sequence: CASSPPTGSIRTDTQYF. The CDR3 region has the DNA TGTGCCAGCAGTCCACCGACAGGGAGCATCCGCACAGATACGCAGTATTTT.

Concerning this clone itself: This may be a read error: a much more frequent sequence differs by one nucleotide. The CDR3 DNA follows: TGTGCCAGCAGTTTAGAGGGCAGTGGGTATTTGGGGTACACTGAAGCTTTCTTT. Amino acid sequence: CASSLEGSGYLGYTEAFF. The V and J genes are TRBV28 and TRBJ1-1; D gene unclear. The CDR3 loop spans 18 amino acids. In germline, CDR1 is MDHEN, CDR2 SYDVKM. V was cut by 2 bases and J by 3 bases, with 22 bases left in between. The variable domain in full, with the rest retrieved from reference TRBV28 and TRBJ1-1, is DVKVTQSSRYLVKRTGEKVFLECVQDMDHENMFWYRQDPGLGLRLIYFSYDVKMKEKGDIPEGYSVSREKKERFSLILESASTNQTSMYLCASSLEGSGYLGYTEAFFGQGTRLTVV.

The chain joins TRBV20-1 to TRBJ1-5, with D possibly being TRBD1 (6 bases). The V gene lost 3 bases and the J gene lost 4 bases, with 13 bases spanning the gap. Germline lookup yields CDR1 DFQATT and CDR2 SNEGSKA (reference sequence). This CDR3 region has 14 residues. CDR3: CSASKQGGNQPQHF. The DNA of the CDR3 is TGCAGTGCTAGCAAACAGGGAGGTAATCAGCCCCAGCATTTT.

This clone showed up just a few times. CDR3 amino acids: CASSLMGTGAGANVLTF. In DNA form, the CDR3 reads TGTGCCAGCAGCTTAATGGGGACAGGGGCTGGGGCCAACGTCCTGACTTTC. The rearrangement links TRBV7-8 to TRBJ2-6; 10 bases are shared with TRBD1. The CDR3 sequence is 17 residues long. V shed 2 bases and J 2 bases; nucleotides not matched to a gene: 3. Germline CDR1 and CDR2: SGHVS and FQNEAQ.

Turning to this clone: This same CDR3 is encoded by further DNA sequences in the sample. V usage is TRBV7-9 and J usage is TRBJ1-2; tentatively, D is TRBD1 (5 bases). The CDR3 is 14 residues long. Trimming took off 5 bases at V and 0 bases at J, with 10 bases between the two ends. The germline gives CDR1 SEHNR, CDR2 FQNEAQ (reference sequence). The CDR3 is CASSPTATNYGYTF. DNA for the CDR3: TGTGCCAGCAGCCCGACAGCAACTAACTATGGCTACACCTTC.

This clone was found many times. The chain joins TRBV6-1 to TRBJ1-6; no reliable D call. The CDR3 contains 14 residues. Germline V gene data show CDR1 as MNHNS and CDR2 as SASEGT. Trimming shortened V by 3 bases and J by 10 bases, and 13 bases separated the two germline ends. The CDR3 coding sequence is TGTGCCAGCAGTGAGCGTATCACGGGATCACCCCTCCACTTT. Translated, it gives CASSERITGSPLHF.

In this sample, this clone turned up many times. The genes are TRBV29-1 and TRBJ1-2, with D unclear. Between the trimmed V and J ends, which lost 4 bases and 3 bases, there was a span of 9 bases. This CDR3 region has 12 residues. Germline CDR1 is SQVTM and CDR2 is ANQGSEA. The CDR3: CSVADTYYGYTF. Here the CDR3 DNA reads TGCAGCGTTGCCGACACCTACTATGGCTACACCTTC.

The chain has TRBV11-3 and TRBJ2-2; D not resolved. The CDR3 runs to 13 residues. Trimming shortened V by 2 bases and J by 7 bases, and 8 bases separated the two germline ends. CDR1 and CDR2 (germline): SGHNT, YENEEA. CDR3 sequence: CASSLSVGGELFF. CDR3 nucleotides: TGTGCCAGCAGCTTAAGTGTTGGCGGGGAGCTGTTTTTT. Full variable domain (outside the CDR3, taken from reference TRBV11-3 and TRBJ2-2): EAGVVQSPRYKIIEKKQPVAFWCNPISGHNTLYWYLQNLGQGPELLIRYENEEAVDDSQLPKDRFSAERLKGVDSTLKIQPAELGDSAVYLCASSLSVGGELFFGEGSRLTVL.

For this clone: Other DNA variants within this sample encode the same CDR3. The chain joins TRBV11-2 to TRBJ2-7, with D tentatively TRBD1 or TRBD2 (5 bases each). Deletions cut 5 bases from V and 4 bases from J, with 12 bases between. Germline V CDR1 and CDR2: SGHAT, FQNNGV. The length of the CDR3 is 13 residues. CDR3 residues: CASSPGTVYEQYF. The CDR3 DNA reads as TGTGCCAGCAGCCCCGGGACGGTTTACGAGCAGTACTTC.

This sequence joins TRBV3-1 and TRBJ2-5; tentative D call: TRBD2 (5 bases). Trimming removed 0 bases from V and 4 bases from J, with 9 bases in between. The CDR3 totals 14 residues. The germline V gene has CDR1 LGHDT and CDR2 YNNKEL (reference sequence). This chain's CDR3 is CASSQEDAGETQYF. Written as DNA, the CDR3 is TGTGCCAGCAGCCAAGAGGATGCGGGAGAGACCCAGTACTTC.

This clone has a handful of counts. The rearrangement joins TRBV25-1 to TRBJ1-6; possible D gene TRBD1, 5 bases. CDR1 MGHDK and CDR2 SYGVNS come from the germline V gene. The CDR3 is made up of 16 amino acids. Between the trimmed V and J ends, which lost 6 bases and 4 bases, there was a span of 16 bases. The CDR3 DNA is TGTGCCAGCAGCGACGGGACGGTGAGATATAATTCACCCCTCCACTTT. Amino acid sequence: CASSDGTVRYNSPLHF.

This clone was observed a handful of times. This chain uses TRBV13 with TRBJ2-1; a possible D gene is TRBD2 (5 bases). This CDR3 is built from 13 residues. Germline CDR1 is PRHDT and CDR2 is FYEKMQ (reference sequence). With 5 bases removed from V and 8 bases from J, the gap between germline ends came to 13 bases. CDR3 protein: CASSPEGLDEQFF. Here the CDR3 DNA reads TGTGCCAGCAGCCCCGAGGGTCTTGATGAGCAGTTCTTC.